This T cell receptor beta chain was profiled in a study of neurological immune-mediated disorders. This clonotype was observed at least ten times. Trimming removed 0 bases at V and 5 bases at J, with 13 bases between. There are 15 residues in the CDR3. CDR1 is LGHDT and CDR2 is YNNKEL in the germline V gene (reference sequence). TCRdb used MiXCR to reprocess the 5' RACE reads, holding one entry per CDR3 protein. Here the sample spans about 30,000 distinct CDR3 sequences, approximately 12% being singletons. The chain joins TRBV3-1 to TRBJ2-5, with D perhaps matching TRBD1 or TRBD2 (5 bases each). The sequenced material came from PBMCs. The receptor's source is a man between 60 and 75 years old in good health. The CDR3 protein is CASSQDFRGTETQYF. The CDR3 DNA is TGTGCCAGCAGCCAAGATTTTAGAGGGACGGAGACCCAGTACTTC.